This T cell receptor beta chain stems from a study of a mutant IDH1 vaccine in newly diagnosed glioma. This clone was observed a few times. Its antigen is not known. The table came from immunoSEQ multiplex PCR; TCRdb's copy has only in-frame clones and leaves some out. The repertoire holds approximately 36,000 clones, with roughly 80% as singletons. Indicated time point: week 11, during vaccination. Mutant IDH1 20-mer peptide, at 300 ug, made up each vaccine dose, with topical imiquimod. The donor cohort comprised cases of new WHO grade 3 or 4 IDH1-mutant, ATRX-lost astrocytoma. The source material was peripheral blood mononuclear cells (PBMCs), sampled from a glioma patient whose treatment included an IDH1 peptide vaccine. The receptor's source is a woman aged 25-40 years with glioma. Some clones in this sample may be carry-over from other donors' samples.

The CDR3, as DNA: TGCAGCGTTCTAATAATCGGGGGTAATGAAAAACTGTTTTTT. This sequence encodes CSVLIIGGNEKLFF. This rearrangement joins TRBV29-1 to TRBJ1-4; D may be TRBD1 (5 bases). This CDR3 contains 14 residues. Trimming stripped 5 bases from V and 4 bases from J, with 14 bases between. In germline, CDR1 is SQVTM, CDR2 ANQGSEA.